One sample yielded the 17 T cell receptor beta chains listed below, sequenced in a study of blood T cells in healthy people across ages. Primers used in a second PCR of roughly 7 to 12 cycles were a sample-barcoded 5' primer and a J-beta primer mix. Each CDR3 protein is one row after TCRdb ran MiXCR on the 5' RACE reads. The table has almost 300,000 distinct CDR3 sequences, 25% to 30% seen once. The sequencing input was blood. The source of these receptors is a woman in her 70s in good health.

This clonotype has a handful of counts. The rearrangement joins TRBV5-5 to TRBJ2-1; 10 nucleotides agree with TRBD2. The CDR3 is 17 residues long. V lost 3 bases to trimming and J lost 0 bases; unmatched junction nucleotides: 6. Per germline, CDR1 SGHKS and CDR2 YYEKEE (reference sequence). This chain's CDR3 is CASSSTLAGGSYNEQFF. CDR3 in DNA: TGTGCCAGCAGCTCAACCTTAGCGGGAGGCTCCTACAATGAGCAGTTCTTC.

There are a few counts of this clonotype. J is TRBJ2-7 and V is TRBV7-8; possibly TRBD2 for D (5 bases). This CDR3 region has 12 residues. Trimming shortened V by 3 bases and J by 5 bases, and 8 bases separated the two germline ends. Germline CDR1 and CDR2: SGHVS and FQNEAQ. Here the CDR3 reads CASSFVGNEQYF. CDR3 nucleotides: TGTGCCAGCAGCTTTGTCGGGAACGAGCAGTACTTC.

This clonotype turned up a few times. The chain employs TRBV7-9 and TRBJ2-5; TRBD1 aligns across 9 bases. This CDR3 is built from 16 residues. CDR1 and CDR2 from the germline V gene are SEHNR and FQNEAQ (reference sequence). V was clipped by 5 bases and J by 2 bases; unmatched bases: 9. The CDR3 coding sequence is TGTGCCAGCAGCACTCCCGGGACAGGGTGGCAAGAGACCCAGTACTTC. This translates into CASSTPGTGWQETQYF.

The V gene is TRBV11-2, the J gene TRBJ2-2; 12 bases line up with TRBD1. The CDR3 extends over 16 amino acids. CDR1 is SGHAT and CDR2 is FQNNGV in the germline V gene. V was pared by 5 bases and J by 5 bases, with 6 bases of the junction left unmatched. The CDR3 DNA reads TGTGCCAGCAGCCCGGGACAGGGGGCGCGTACCGGGGAGCTGTTTTTT. Protein: CASSPGQGARTGELFF.

Note on this clonotype: Mismatch with germline at one junction end may stem from a read error. V and J are TRBV28 and TRBJ1-3; TRBD1 might be the D (5 bases). Germline assignment: CDR1 MDHEN and CDR2 SYDVKM. This CDR3 region has 17 residues. The CDR3 sequence is CASSPARGVSSGITIYF. CDR3 nucleotide sequence: TGTGCCAGCAGTCCAGCAAGAGGGGTTAGCTCTGGAATCACCATATATTTT.

Only a few counts were recorded for this clonotype. The chain links TRBV12-3 or TRBV12-4 to TRBJ1-4, with 8 bases that match TRBD1. CDR3 length equals 14 residues. V lost 3 bases to trimming and J lost 8 bases; unmatched junction nucleotides: 5. The CDR3 sequence is CASSFDRGGEKLFF. Written as DNA, the CDR3 is TGTGCCAGCAGTTTCGACAGGGGAGGGGAAAAACTGTTTTTT.

The J gene is TRBJ1-3, the V gene TRBV3-1; D possibly corresponds to TRBD1 (5 bases). CDR1 LGHDT and CDR2 YNNKEL come from the germline V gene (reference sequence). V lost 2 bases to trimming and J lost 4 bases, with 18 bases between them. CDR3 length: 17 amino acids. The CDR3 region is CASSQSWWTGAGNTIYF. The CDR3 region has the DNA TGTGCCAGCAGCCAATCCTGGTGGACCGGGGCAGGAAACACCATATATTTT.

This clonotype was seen a handful of times. The genes are TRBV18 and TRBJ2-1; D possibly corresponds to TRBD1 (5 bases). V was cut by 3 bases and J by 10 bases, with 13 bases left in between. Germline V gene sequence: CDR1 KGHSH, CDR2 LQKENI. There are 13 residues in the CDR3. The CDR3 DNA sequence: TGTGCCAGCTCACCTTCATTACAGGCGGAGCAGTTCTTC. Translating gives CASSPSLQAEQFF. The full variable domain, in which reference TRBV18 and TRBJ2-1 provide the parts outside the CDR3, is NAGVMQNPRHLVRRRGQEARLRCSPMKGHSHVYWYRQLPEEGLKFMVYLQKENIIDESGMPKERFSAEFPKEGPSILRIQQVVRGDSAAYFCASSPSLQAEQFFGPGTRLTVL.

This clonotype was found a few times. V usage is TRBV3-1 and J usage is TRBJ2-5; D remains ambiguous. V lost 0 bases, J lost 3 bases, and 11 bases lay in between. CDR1 and CDR2 (germline): LGHDT, YNNKEL (reference sequence). The CDR3 is 15 amino acids. The CDR3 bases are TGTGCCAGCAGCCAAGAGGAAGGCGGAGAAGAGACCCAGTACTTC. Its translation is CASSQEEGGEETQYF.

This clonotype was counted at least ten times. V and J are TRBV4-1 and TRBJ2-5, with a possible D match to TRBD1 (6 bases). CDR1 and CDR2 from the germline V gene are MGHRA and YSYEKL. The CDR3 runs 14 residues. V shed 1 base and J shed 5 bases, with 11 bases lying between them. The CDR3 DNA follows: TGCGCCAGCAGCCAAGGTGGGGGCCTGGAGACCCAGTACTTC. Protein: CASSQGGGLETQYF.

This chain joins TRBV20-1 and TRBJ2-1; D is possibly TRBD2 (6 bases). Germline V gene data show CDR1 as DFQATT and CDR2 as SNEGSKA (reference sequence). The CDR3 is made up of 12 amino acids. The V and J ends lost 3 bases and 4 bases respectively, with 7 bases between them. The CDR3 sequence: CSASSGYNEQFF. CDR3 in DNA: TGCAGTGCTAGTAGCGGTTACAATGAGCAGTTCTTC.

This clonotype has more than one count but fewer than ten. This chain joins TRBV5-1 and TRBJ2-1, with 10 bases that match TRBD1. CDR1 and CDR2 (germline): SGHRS, YFSETQ. V shed 5 bases and J 7 bases; nucleotides not matched to a gene: 9. The CDR3 contains 15 residues. CDR3 amino acids: CASSRTGTGDNEQFF. DNA of the CDR3: TGCGCCAGCAGTAGGACCGGGACAGGGGATAATGAGCAGTTCTTC.

This chain connects TRBV2 to TRBJ2-7; maybe TRBD1 (5 bases). Deletions cut 6 bases from V and 7 bases from J, with 16 bases between. Germline V CDR1 and CDR2: SNHLY, FYNNEI. The CDR3 runs to 13 residues. CDR3 loop: CASRTTTGVEQYF. The DNA for the CDR3 is TGTGCCAGCAGAACCACAACAGGCGTGGAGCAGTACTTC.

The V gene is TRBV20-1, the J gene TRBJ2-7; TRBD2 matches 10 bases. CDR1 is DFQATT and CDR2 is SNEGSKA in the germline V gene (reference sequence). The CDR3 is made up of 14 amino acids. CDR3 coding DNA: TGCAGCTACCCCCTGGCTAGCGGGAGTTACGAGCAGTACTTC. Protein product: CSYPLASGSYEQYF.

J is TRBJ2-2 and V is TRBV5-5; 13 nucleotides match TRBD2. The length of the CDR3 is 17 residues. J lost 5 bases, V lost 6 bases, and 10 bases had no gene match. The germline V gene encodes CDR1 SGHKS and CDR2 YYEKEE (reference sequence). The CDR3 nucleotides read TGTGCCAGCATCGGCCCACTAGCGGGAGGGGGTACCGGGGAGCTGTTTTTT. Translated: CASIGPLAGGGTGELFF.

The chain has TRBV21-1 and TRBJ2-1; the table's D call, TRBD1, has no DNA check behind it. The DNA end favors TRBJ2-7, so the J call may be wrong. TRBV21-1 is tagged as a pseudogene. The CDR3 length is 19 residues. Written as DNA, the CDR3 is TGTGCCAGCCTAGGAAGCCAGGGGGCCGGACAGGGATACACCTACGAGCAGTACTTC. It is translated as CASLGSQGAGQGYTYEQYF.

This clonotype was counted only a few times. V is TRBV7-3 and J is TRBJ2-3; D might be TRBD1 (5 bases). The germline V gene encodes CDR1 SGHTA and CDR2 FQGTGA. V was cut by 5 bases and J by 5 bases, with 14 bases left in between. The CDR3 sequence is 14 residues long. The CDR3 bases are TGTGCCAGCAGCGTAGTGGCAGGGATAGATACGCAGTATTTT. Encoded protein: CASSVVAGIDTQYF.